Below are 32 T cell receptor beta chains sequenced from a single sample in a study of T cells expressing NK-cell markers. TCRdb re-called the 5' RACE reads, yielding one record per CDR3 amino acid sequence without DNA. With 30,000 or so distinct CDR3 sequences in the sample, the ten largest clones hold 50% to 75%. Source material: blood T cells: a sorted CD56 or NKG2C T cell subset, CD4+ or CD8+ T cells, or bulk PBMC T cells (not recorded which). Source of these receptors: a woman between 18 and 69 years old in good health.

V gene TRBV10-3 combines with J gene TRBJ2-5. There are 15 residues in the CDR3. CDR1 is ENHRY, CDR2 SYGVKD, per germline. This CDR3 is CAISESAAAGETQYF.

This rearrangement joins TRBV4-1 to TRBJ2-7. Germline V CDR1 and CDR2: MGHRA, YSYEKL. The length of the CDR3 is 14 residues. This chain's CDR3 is CASSLTRHTYEQYF.

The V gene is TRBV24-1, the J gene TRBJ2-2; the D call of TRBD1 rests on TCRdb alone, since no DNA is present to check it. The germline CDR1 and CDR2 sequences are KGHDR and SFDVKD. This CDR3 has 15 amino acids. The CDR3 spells CATTPGRGNTGELFF.

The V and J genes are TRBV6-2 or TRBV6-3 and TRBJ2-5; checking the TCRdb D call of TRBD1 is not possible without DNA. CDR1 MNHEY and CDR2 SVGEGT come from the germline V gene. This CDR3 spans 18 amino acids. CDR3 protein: CASSYWGDSWSVQETQYF.

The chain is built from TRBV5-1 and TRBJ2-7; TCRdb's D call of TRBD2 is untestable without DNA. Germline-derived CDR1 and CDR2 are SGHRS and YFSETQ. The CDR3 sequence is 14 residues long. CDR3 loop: CASSRGTGPVEQYF.

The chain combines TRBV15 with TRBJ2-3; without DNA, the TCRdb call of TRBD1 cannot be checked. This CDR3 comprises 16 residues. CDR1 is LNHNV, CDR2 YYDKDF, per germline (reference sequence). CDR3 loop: CATSIGGSLNTDTQYF.

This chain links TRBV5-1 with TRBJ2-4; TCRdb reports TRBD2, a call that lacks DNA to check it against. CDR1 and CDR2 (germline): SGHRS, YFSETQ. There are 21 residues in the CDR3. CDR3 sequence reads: CASSWNPGLAGGRLAKNIQYF.

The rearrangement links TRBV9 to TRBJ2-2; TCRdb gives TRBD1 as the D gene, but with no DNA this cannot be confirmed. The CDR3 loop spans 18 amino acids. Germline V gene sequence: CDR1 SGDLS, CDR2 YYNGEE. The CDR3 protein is CASSVARGQGIFTGELFF. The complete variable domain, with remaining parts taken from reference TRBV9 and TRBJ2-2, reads DSGVTQTPKHLITATGQRVTLRCSPRSGDLSVYWYQQSLDQGLQFLIQYYNGEERAKGNILERFSAQQFPDLHSELNLSSLELGDSALYFCASSVARGQGIFTGELFFGEGSRLTVL.

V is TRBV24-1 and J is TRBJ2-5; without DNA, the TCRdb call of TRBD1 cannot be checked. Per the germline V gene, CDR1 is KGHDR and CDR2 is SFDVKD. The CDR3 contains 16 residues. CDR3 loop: CATSDPMYRGEETQYF.

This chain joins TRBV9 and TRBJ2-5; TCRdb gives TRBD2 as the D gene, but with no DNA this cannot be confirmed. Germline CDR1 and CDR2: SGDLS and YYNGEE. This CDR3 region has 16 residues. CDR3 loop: CASSVGASESEVTQYF.

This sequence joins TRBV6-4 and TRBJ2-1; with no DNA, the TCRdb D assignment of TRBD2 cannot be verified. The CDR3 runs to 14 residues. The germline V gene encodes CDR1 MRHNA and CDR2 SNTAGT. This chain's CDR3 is CASSDTAGGNEQFF.

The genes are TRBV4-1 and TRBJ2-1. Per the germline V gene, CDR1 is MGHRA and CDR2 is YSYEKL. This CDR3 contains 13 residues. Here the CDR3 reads CASSQTRGYEQFF.

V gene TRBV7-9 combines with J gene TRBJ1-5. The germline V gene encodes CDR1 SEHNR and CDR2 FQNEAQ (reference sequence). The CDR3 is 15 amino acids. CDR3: CASSPSTYSNQPQHF.

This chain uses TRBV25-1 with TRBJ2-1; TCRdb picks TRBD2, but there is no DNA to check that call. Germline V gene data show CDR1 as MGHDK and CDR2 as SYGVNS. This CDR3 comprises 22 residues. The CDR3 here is CASSTTSGRDLMAGDSYNEQFF.

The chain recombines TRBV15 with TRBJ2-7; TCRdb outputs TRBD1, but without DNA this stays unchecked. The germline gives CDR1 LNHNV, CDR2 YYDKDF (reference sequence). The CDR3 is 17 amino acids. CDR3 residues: CATSRDRLGASSYEQYF.

The CDR3 sequence: CASTDSSGGADTQYF. The genes are TRBV9 and TRBJ2-3; absent DNA, TCRdb's TRBD2 call cannot be checked. Germline V CDR1 and CDR2: SGDLS, YYNGEE. The CDR3 runs to 15 residues.

CDR3: CASSWPGLNYEQYF. This sequence joins TRBV5-1 and TRBJ2-7; the D call of TRBD2 rests on TCRdb alone, since no DNA is present to check it. This CDR3 has 14 residues. Germline V CDR1 and CDR2: SGHRS, YFSETQ.

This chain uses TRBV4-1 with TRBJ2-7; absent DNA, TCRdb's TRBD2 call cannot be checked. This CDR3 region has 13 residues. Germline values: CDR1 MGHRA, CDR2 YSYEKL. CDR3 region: CASSLGTSGEQYF.

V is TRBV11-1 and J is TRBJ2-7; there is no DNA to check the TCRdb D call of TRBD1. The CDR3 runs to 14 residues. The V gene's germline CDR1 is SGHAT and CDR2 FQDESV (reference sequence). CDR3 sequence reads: CASSLTGQTHEQYF.

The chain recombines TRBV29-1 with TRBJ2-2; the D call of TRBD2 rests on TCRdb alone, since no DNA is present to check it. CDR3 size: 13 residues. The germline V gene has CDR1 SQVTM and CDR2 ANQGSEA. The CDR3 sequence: CSVGLAGAGELFF.

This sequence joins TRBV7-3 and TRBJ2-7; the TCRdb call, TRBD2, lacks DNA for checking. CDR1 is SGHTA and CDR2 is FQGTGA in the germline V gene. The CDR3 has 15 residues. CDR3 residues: CASSPAGAGEGEQYF.

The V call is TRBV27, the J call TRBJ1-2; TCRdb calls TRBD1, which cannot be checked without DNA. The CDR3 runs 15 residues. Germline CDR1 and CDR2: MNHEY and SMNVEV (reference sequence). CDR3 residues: CASSFTPDRDYGYTF.

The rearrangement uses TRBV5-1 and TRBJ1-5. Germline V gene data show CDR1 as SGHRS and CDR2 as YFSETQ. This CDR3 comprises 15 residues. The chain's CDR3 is CASSPSGGGNQPQHF.

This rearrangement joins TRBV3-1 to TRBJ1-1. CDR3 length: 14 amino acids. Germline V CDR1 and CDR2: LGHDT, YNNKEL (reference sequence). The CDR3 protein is CASSLDVGNTEAFF.

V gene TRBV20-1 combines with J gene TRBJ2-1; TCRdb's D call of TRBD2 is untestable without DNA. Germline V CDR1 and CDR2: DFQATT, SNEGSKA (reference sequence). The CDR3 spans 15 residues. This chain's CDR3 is CSASGEREFPNEQFF.

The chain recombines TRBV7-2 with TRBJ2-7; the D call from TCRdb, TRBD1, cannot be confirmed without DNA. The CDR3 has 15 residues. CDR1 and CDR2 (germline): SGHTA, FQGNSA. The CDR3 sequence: CASSLNRDASYEQYF.

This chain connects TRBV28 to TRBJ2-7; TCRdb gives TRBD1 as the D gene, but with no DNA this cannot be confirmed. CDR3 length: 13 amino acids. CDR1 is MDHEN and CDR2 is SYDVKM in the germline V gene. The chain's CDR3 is CASSWDRDYEQYF.

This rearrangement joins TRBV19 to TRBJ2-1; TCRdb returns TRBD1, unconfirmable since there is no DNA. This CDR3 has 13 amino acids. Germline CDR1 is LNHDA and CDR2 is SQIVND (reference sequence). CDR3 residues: CASSMVPYNEQFF.

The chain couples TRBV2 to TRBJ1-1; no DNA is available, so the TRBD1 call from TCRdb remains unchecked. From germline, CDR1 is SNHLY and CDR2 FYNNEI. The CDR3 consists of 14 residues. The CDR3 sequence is CASKNSGGSTEAFF.

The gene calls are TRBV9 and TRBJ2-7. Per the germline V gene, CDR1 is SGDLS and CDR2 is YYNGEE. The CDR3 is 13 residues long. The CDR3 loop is CASSVATSYEQYF.

The CDR3: CAISEITNPYEQYF. The chain carries TRBV10-3 and TRBJ2-7. This CDR3 has 14 residues. The germline V gene encodes CDR1 ENHRY and CDR2 SYGVKD.

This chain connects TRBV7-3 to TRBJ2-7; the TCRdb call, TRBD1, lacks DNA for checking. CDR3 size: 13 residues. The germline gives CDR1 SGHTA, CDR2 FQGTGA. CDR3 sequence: CASSLSGGNEQYF.